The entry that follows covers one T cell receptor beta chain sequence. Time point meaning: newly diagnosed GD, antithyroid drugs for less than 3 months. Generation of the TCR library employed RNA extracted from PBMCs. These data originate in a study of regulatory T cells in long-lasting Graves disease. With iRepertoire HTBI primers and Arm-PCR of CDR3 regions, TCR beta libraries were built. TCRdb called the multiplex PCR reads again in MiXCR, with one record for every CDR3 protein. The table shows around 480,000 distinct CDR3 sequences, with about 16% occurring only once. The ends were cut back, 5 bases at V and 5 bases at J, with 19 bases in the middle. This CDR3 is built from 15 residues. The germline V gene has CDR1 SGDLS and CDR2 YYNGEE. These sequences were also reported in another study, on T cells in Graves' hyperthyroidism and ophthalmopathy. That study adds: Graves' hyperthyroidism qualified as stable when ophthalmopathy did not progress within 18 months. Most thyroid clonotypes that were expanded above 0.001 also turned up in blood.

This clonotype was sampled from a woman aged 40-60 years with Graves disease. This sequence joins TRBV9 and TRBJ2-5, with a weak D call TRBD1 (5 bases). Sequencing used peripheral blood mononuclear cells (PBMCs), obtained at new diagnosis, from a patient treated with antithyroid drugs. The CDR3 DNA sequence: TGTGCCAGCAGTTCCTTCGCAGGGTTCGAGGAGACCCAGTACTTC. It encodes CASSSFAGFEETQYF. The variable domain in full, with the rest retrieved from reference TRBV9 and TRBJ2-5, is DSGVTQTPKHLITATGQRVTLRCSPRSGDLSVYWYQQSLDQGLQFLIQYYNGEERAKGNILERFSAQQFPDLHSELNLSSLELGDSALYFCASSSFAGFEETQYFGPGTRLLVL.